This T cell receptor beta chain was captured in a study of a mutant IDH1 vaccine in newly diagnosed glioma. For the study at large: Patients received eight vaccinations in weeks 1, 3, 5, 7, 11, 15, 19, 23.

This clone has only one observation. Its antigen is unidentified. This CDR3 has 14 residues. J lost 8 bases, V lost 5 bases, and 11 bases had no gene match. CDR1 is SGHTA and CDR2 is FQGNSA in the germline V gene. Indicated time point: week 5, during vaccination. A single vaccine dose contained 300 ug of mutant IDH1 20-mer peptide, and topical imiquimod was used with it. TCRdb's copy holds only in-frame clones and misses some; the assay was immunoSEQ multiplex PCR. The sample consists of 50,000 to 70,000 clones, around 82% of them appearing once. The chain joins TRBV7-2 to TRBJ1-1, with 7 bases lining up with TRBD1. The sample consisted of PBMCs, taken from a glioma patient whose treatment included an IDH1 peptide vaccine. The origin of this receptor is a woman between 18 and 29 years old with glioma. Some clones in this sample may be carry-over from other donors' samples. The CDR3 is CASSILSSRGEAFF. The CDR3 region has the DNA TGTGCCAGCAGCATATTGTCTTCCAGGGGGGAAGCTTTCTTT.